This TCR beta chain was captured by sequencing in a study of shared clonotypes between healthy human individuals. General study findings and limits: Among donors, the sharing of clonotypes was expected to be influenced by sequencing depth. Limitation of the genetic and exposure-history diversity represented came from the few donors. Compared with memory subsets, naive subsets generally had larger estimated richness.

This CDR3 comprises 16 residues. Germline V gene data show CDR1 as MDHEN and CDR2 as SYDVKM. The V end lost 6 bases, the J end lost 5 bases, and 21 bases lay between the germline ends. In the sorted-subset replicate PCRs, 150 to 200 ng DNA, tens of thousands of T cell genomes, was used. Assay: immunoSEQ multiplex PCR; the TCRdb copy retains only in-frame clones and omits some. The sample shows around 700,000 clones, over 65% of them seen only once. This clone has at least ten counts. Its antigen is not known. Sequenced: memory CD4+ T cells sorted from blood. Subset noted: CD45RA-negative fraction. The clonotype was recovered from a young woman in good health. The chain has TRBV28 and TRBJ2-3; weak D call: TRBD2 (7 bases). The CDR3 reads CASSTGTTGRIDTQYF. The CDR3 DNA follows: TGTGCCAGCAGCACGGGGACAACCGGGAGGATAGATACGCAGTATTTT.